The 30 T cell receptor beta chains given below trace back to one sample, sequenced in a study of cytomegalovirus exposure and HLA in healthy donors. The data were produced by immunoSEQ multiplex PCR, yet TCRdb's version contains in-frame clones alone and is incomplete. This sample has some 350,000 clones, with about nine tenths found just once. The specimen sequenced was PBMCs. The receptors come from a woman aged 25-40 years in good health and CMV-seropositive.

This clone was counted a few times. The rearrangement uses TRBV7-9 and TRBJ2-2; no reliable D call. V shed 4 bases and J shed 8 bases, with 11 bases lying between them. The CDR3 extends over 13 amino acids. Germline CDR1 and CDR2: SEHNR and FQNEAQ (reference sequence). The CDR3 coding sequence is TGTGCCAGCAGCTGGACGTTGGGAGGGGAGCTGTTTTTT. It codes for CASSWTLGGELFF.

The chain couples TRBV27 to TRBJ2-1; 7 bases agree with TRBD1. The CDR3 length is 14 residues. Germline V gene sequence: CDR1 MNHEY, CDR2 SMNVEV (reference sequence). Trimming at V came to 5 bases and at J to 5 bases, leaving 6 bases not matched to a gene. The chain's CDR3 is CASSSRGKNNEQFF. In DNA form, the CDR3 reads TGTGCCAGCAGTAGCAGGGGGAAAAACAATGAGCAGTTCTTC.

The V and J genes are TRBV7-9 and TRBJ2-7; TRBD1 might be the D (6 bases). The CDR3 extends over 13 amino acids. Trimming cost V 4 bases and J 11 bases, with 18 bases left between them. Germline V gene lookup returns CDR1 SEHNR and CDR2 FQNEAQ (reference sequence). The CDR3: CASSSNNRDKKYF. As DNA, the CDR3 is TGTGCCAGCAGCTCAAATAACCGGGACAAGAAGTACTTC.

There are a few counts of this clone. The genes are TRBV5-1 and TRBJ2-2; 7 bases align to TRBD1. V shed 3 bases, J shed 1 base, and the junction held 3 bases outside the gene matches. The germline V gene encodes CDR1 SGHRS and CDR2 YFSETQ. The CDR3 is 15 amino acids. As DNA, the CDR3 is TGCGCCAGCAGCTCGGGACAGAGGAACACCGGGGAGCTGTTTTTT. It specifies CASSSGQRNTGELFF.

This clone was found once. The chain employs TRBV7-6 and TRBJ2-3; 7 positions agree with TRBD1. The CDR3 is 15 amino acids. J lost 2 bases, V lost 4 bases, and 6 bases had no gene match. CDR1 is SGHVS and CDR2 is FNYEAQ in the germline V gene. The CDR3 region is CASSSRDSLTDTQYF. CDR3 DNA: TGTGCCAGCAGCTCCCGGGACAGCCTCACAGATACGCAGTATTTT.

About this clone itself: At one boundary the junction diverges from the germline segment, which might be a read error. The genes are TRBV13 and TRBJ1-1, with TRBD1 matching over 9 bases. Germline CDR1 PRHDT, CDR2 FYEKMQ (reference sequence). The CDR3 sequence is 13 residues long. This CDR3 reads CASSLGDREMAFF. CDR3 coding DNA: TGTGCCAGCAGTTTAGGGGACAGGGAGATGGCTTTCTTT.

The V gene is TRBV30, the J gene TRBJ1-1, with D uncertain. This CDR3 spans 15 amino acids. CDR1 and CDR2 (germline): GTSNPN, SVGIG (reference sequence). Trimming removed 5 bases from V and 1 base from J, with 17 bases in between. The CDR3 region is CAWWPLGQWNTEAFF. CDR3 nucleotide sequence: TGTGCCTGGTGGCCTTTAGGGCAGTGGAACACTGAAGCTTTCTTT.

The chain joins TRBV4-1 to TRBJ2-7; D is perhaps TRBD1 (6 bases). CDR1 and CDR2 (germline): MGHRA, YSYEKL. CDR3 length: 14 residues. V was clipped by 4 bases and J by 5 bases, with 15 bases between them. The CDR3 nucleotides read TGCGCCAGCAGCCCGATCCAGGGGTCCCACGAGCAGTACTTC. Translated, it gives CASSPIQGSHEQYF.

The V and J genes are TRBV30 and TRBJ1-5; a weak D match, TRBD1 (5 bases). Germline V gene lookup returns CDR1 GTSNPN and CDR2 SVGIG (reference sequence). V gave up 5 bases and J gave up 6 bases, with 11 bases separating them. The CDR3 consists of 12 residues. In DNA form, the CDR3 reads TGTGCCTGGGCGGCAGGGAGTCAGCCCCAGCATTTT. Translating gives CAWAAGSQPQHF.

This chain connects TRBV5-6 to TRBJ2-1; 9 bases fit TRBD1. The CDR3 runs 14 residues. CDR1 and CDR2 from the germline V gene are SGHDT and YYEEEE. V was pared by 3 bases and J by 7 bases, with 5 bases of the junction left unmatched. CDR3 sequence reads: CASSYRGPINEQFF. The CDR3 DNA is TGTGCCAGCAGCTACAGGGGGCCTATAAATGAGCAGTTCTTC.

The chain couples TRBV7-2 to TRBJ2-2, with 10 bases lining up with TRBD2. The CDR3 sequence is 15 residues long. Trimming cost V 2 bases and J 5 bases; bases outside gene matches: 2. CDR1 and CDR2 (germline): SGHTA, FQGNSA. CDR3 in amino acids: CASSLLAGATGELFF. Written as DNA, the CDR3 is TGTGCCAGCAGCTTACTAGCGGGGGCGACCGGGGAGCTGTTTTTT.

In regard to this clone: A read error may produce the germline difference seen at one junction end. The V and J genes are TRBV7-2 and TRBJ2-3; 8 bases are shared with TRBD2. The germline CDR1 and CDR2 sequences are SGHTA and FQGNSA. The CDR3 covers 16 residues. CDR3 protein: CASSLVVTSGTDTQYF. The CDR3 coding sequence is TGTGCCAGCAGTTTAGTTGTGACTAGCGGCACAGATACGCAGTATTTT.

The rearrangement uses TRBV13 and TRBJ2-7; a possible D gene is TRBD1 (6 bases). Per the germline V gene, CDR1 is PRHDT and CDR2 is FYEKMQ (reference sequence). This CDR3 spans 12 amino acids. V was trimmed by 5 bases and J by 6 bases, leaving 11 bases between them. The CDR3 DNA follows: TGTGCCAGCAGCCCTACAGGGTTCGAGCAGTACTTC. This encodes CASSPTGFEQYF. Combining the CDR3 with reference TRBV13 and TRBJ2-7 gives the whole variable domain AAGVIQSPRHLIKEKRETATLKCYPIPRHDTVYWYQQGPGQDPQFLISFYEKMQSDKGSIPDRFSAQQFSDYHSELNMSSLELGDSALYFCASSPTGFEQYFGPGTRLTVT.

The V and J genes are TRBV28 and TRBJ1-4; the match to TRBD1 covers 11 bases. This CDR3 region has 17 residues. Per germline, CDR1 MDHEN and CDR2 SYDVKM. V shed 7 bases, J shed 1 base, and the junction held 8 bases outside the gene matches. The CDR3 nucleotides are TGTGCCAGCACCACCCTGGACAGGGGGCAAACTAATGAAAAACTGTTTTTT. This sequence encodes CASTTLDRGQTNEKLFF.

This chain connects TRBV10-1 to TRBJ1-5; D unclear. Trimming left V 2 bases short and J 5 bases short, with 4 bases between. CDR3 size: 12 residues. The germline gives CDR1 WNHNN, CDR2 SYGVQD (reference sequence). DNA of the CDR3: TGCGCCAGCAGTGAGGCCCATCAGCCCCAGCATTTT. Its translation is CASSEAHQPQHF.

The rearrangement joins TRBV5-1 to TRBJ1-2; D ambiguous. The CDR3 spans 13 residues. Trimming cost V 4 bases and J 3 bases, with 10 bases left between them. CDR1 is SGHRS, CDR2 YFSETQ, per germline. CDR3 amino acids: CASSPGEDYGYTF. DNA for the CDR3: TGCGCCAGCAGCCCCGGAGAGGACTATGGCTACACCTTC.

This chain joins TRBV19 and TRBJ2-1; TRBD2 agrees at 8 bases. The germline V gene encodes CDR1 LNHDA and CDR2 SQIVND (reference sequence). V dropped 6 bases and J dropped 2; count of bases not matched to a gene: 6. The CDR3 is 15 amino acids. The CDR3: CASRTSGATYNEQFF. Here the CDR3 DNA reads TGTGCCAGTAGAACTAGCGGAGCTACCTACAATGAGCAGTTCTTC.

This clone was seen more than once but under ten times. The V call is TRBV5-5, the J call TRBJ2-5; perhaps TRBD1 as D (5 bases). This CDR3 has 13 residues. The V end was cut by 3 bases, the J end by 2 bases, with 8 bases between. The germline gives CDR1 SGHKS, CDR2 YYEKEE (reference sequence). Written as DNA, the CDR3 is TGTGCCAGCAGCTGGGGCAAGCAAGAGACCCAGTACTTC. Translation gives CASSWGKQETQYF.

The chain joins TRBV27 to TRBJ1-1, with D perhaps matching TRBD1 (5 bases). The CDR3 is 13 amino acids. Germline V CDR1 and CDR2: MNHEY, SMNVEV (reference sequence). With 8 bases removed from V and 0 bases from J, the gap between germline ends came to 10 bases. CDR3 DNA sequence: TGTGCCAGCGGCGAGGGACTGAACACTGAAGCTTTCTTT. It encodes CASGEGLNTEAFF.

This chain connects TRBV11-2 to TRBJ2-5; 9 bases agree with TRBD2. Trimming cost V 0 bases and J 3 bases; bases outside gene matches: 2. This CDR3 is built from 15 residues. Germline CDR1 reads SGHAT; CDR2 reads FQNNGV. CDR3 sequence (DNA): TGTGCCAGCAGCTTAGAGGCTAGCGGGGAAGAGACCCAGTACTTC. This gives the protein CASSLEASGEETQYF.

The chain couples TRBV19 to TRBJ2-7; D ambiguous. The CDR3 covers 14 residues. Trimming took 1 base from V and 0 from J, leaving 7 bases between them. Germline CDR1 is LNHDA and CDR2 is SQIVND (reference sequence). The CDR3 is CASSIGPVSYEQYF. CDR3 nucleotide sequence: TGTGCCAGTAGTATAGGGCCAGTCTCCTACGAGCAGTACTTC.

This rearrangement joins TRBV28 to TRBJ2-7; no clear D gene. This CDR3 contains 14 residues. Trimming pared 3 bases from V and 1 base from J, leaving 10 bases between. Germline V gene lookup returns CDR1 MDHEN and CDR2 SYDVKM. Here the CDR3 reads CASSLSLPSYEQYF. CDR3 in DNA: TGTGCCAGCAGTTTGAGCCTGCCGTCCTACGAGCAGTACTTC. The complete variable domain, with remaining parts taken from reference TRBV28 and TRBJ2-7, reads DVKVTQSSRYLVKRTGEKVFLECVQDMDHENMFWYRQDPGLGLRLIYFSYDVKMKEKGDIPEGYSVSREKKERFSLILESASTNQTSMYLCASSLSLPSYEQYFGPGTRLTVT.

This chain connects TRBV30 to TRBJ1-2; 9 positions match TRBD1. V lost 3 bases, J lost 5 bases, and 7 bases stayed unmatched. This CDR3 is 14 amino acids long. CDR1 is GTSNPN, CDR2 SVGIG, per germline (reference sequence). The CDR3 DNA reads TGTGCCTGGAGCCGGCCCGGGACAGGGTATGGCTACACCTTC. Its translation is CAWSRPGTGYGYTF.

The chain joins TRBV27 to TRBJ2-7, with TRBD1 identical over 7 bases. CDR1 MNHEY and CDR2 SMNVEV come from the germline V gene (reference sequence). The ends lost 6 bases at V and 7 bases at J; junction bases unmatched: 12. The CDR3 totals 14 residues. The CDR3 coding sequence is TGTGCCAGCAGAGAGGAAAGGGGGCGAGGAGAGCAGTACTTC. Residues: CASREERGRGEQYF.

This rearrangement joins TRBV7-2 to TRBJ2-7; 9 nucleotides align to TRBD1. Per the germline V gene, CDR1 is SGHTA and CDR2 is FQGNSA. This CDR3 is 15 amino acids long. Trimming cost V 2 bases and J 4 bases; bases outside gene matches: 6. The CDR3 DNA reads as TGTGCCAGCAGCTTACCTGGGACAGGGAGGTACGAGCAGTACTTC. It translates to CASSLPGTGRYEQYF.

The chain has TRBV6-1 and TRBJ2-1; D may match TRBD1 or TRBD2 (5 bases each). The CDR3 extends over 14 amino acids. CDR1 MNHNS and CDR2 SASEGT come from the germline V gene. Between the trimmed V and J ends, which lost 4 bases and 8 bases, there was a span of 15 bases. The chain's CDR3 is CASSGGYNRDEQFF. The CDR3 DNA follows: TGTGCCAGCAGTGGGGGGTACAATAGGGATGAGCAGTTCTTC.

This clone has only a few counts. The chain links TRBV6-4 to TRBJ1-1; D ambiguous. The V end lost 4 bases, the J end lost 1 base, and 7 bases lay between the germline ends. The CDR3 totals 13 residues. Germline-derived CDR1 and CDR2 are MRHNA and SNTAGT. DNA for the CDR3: TGTGCCAGCAGTGTGGAATCGAACACTGAAGCTTTCTTT. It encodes CASSVESNTEAFF.

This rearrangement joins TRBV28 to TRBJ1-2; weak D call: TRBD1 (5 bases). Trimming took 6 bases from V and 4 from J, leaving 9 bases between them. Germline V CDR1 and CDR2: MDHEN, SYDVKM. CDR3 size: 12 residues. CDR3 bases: TGTGCCAGCAGAGCCGACAGCTATGGCTACACCTTC. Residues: CASRADSYGYTF.

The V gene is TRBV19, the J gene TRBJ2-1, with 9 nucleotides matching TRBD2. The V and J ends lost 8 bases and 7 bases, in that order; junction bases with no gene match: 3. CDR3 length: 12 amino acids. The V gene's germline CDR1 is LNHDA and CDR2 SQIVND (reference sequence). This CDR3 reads CASGTSSNEQFF. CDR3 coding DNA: TGTGCCAGTGGGACTAGCAGTAATGAGCAGTTCTTC.

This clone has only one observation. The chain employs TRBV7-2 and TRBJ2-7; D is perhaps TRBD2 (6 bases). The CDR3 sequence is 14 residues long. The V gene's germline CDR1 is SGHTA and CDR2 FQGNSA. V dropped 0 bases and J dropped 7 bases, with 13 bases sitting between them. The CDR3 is CASSLARRDGEQYF. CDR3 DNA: TGTGCCAGCAGCTTAGCGCGGAGGGACGGTGAGCAGTACTTC. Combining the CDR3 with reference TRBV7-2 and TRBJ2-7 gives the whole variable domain GAGVSQSPSNKVTEKGKDVELRCDPISGHTALYWYRQSLGQGLEFLIYFQGNSAPDKSGLPSDRFSAERTGGSVSTLTIQRTQQEDSAVYLCASSLARRDGEQYFGPGTRLTVT.